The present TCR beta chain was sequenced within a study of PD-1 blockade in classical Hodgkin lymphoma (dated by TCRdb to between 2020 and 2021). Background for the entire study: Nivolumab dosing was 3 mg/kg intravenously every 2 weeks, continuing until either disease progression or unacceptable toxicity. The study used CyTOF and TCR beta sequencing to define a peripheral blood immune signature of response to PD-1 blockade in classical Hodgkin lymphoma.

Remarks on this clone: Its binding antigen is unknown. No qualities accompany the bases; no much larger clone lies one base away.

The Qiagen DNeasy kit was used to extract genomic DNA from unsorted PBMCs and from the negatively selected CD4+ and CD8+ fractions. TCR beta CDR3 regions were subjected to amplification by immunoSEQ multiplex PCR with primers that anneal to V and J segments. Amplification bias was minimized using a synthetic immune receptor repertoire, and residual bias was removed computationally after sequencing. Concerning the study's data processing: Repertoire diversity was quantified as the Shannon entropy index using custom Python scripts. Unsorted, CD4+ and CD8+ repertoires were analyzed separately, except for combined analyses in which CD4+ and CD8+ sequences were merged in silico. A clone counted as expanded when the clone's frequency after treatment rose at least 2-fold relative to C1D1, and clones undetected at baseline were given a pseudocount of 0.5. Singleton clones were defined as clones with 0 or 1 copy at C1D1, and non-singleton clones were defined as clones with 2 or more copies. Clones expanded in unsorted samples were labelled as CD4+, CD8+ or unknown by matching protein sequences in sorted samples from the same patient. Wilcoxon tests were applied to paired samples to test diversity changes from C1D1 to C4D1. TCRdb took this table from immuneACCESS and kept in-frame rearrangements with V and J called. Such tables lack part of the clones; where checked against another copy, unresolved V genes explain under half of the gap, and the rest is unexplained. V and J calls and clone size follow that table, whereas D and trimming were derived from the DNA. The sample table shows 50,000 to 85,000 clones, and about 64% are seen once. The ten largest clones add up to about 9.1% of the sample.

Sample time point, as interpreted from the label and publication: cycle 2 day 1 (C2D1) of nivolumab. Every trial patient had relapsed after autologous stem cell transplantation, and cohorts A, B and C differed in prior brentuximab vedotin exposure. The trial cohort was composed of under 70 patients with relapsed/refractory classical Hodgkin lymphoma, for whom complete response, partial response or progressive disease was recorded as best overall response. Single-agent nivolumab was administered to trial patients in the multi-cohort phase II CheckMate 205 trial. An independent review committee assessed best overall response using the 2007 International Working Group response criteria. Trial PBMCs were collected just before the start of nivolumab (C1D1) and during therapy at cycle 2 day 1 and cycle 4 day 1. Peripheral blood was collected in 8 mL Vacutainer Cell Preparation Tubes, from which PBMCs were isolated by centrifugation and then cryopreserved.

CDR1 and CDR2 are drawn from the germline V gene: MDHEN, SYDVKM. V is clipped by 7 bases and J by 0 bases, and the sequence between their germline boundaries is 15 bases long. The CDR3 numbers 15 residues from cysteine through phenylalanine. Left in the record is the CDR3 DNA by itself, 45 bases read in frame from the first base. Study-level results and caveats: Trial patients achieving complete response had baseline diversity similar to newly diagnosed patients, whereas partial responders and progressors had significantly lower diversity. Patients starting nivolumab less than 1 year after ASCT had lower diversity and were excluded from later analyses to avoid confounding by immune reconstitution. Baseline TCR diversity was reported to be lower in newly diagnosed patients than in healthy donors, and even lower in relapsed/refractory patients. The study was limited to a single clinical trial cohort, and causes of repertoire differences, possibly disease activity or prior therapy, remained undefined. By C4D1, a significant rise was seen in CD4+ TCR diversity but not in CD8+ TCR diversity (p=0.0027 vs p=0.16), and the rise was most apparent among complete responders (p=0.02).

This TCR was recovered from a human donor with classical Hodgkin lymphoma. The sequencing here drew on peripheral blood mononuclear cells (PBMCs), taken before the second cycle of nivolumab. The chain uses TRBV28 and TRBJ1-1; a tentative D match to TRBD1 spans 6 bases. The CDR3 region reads CASILQGTLNTEAFF. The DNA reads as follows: TGTGCCAGCATTCTACAGGGCACCTTGAACACTGAAGCTTTCTTT.